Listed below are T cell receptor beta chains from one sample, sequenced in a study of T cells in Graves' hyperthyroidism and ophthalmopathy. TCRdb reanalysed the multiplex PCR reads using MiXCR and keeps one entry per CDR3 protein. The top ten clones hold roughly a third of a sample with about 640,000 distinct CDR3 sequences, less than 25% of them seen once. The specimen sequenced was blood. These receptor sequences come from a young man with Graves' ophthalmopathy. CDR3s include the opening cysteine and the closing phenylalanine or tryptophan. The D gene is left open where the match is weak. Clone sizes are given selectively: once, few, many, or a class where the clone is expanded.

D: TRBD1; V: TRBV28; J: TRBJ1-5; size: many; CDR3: CASCYRDRARQPQHF; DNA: TGTGCCAGCTGCTACCGGGACAGGGCAAGGCAGCCCCAGCATTTT
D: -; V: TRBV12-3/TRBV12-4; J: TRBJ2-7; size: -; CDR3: CASSRTHYEQYF; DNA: TGTGCCAGCAGCCGAACCCACTACGAGCAGTACTTC
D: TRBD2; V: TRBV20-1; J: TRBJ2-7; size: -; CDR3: CSASGNMAGGLVEQYF; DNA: TGCAGTGCTAGCGGAAACATGGCGGGAGGGCTGGTCGAGCAGTACTTC
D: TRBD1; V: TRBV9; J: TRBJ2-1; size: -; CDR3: CASSITGESYNEQFF; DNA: TGTGCCAGCAGTATTACAGGGGAATCCTACAATGAGCAGTTCTTC
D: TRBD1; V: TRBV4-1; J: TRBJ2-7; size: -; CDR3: CASSQEGGQVGEQYF; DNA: TGCGCCAGCAGCCAAGAAGGAGGACAGGTAGGCGAGCAGTACTTC
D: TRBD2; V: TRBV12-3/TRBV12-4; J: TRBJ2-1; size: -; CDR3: CATERVAGSYNEQFF; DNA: TGTGCGACAGAAAGAGTAGCGGGCTCCTACAATGAGCAGTTCTTC
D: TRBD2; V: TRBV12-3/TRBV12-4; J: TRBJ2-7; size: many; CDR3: CASSSTSGGYEQYF; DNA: TGTGCCAGCAGTTCGACTAGCGGGGGGTACGAGCAGTACTTC
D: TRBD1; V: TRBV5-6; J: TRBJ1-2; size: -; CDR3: CASSLPGQQIRAYGYTF; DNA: TGTGCCAGCAGCTTACCGGGACAGCAGATTCGGGCCTATGGCTACACCTTC
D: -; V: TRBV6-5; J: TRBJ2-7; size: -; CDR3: CASSYSQPSYEQYF; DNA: TGTGCCAGCAGTTACTCGCAGCCGTCCTACGAGCAGTACTTC
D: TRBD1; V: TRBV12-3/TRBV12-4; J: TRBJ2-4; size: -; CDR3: CASSLGGTGRGQGAIQYF; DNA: TGTGCCAGCAGTTTGGGGGGGACAGGGAGAGGACAGGGGGCCATTCAGTACTTC
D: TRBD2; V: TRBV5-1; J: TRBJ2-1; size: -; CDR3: CASSWSGTSGGNEQFF; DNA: TGCGCCAGCAGCTGGTCCGGGACTAGCGGGGGTAACGAGCAGTTCTTC
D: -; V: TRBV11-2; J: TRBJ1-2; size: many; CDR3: CASSLGDFYGYTF; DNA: TGTGCCAGCAGCTTAGGGGACTTTTATGGCTACACCTTC
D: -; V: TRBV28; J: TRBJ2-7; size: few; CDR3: CASTHNSYEQYF; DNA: TGTGCCAGCACTCATAACTCCTACGAGCAGTACTTC
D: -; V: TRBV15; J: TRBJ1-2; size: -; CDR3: CATSPDGEFGYTF; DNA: TGTGCCACCAGCCCGGACGGGGAGTTTGGCTACACCTTC
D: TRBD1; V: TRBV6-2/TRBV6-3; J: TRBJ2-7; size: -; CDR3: CASSHAGTGTYEQYF; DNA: TGTGCCAGCAGTCATGCCGGGACAGGGACATACGAGCAGTACTTC
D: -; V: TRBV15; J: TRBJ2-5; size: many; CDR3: CATSKYGGHGREGETQYF; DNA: TGTGCCACCAGCAAATACGGGGGCCATGGGAGGGAAGGGGAGACCCAGTACTTC
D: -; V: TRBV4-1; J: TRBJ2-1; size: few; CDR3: CASSQARLESNEQFF; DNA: TGCGCCAGCAGCCAAGCAAGGCTAGAGAGCAATGAGCAGTTCTTC
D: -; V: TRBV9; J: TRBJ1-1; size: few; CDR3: CASSVGGTGPEAFF; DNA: TGTGCCAGCAGCGTAGGGGGTACAGGGCCTGAAGCTTTCTTT
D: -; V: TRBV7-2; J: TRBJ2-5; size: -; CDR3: CASSLAGFSGGTQYF; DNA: TGTGCCAGCAGCTTAGCGGGATTTTCCGGAGGGACCCAGTACTTC
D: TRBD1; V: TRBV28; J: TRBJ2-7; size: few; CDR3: CATTGGYEQYF; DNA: TGTGCCACCACAGGGGGCTACGAGCAGTACTTC
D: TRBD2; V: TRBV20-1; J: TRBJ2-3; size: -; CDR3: CSAPLSGNTDTQYF; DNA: TGCAGTGCTCCTCTCAGCGGGAACACAGATACGCAGTATTTT
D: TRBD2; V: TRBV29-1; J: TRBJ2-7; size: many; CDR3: CSARTSGSPYEQYF; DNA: TGCAGCGCAAGGACTAGCGGGAGCCCCTACGAGCAGTACTTC
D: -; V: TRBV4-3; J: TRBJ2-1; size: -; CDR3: CASSQSTGLGEAYYNEQFF; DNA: TGCGCCAGCAGCCAGTCGACAGGGCTGGGGGAGGCTTACTACAATGAGCAGTTCTTC
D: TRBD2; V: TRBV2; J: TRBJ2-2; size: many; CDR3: CASCRTSGSPGELFF; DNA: TGTGCCAGCTGCCGGACTAGCGGGAGTCCCGGGGAGCTGTTTTTT
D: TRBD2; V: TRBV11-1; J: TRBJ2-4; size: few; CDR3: CASSSAGGAKNIQYF; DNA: TGTGCCAGCAGCTCGGCGGGGGGGGCCAAAAACATTCAGTACTTC
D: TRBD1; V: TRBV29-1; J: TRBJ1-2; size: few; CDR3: CSVAGGPSNYGYTF; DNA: TGCAGCGTTGCAGGGGGGCCTTCTAACTATGGCTACACCTTC
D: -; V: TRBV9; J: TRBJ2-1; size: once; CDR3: CASSVWDSYNEQFF; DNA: TGTGCCAGCAGCGTATGGGACTCCTACAATGAGCAGTTCTTC
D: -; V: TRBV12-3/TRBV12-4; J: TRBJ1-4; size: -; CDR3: CASSALDEKLFF; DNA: TGTGCCAGCAGCGCACTAGATGAAAAACTGTTTTTT
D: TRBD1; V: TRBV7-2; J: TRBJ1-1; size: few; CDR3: CASSLGTGEVNTEAFF; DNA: TGTGCCAGCAGCTTAGGGACAGGGGAAGTGAACACTGAAGCTTTCTTT
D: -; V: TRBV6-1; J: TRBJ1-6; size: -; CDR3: CASSDGQLSSYNSPLHF; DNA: TGTGCCAGCAGTGACGGACAGTTGAGCTCCTATAATTCACCCCTCCACTTT
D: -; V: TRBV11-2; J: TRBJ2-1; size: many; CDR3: CASSFDGIVYNEQFF; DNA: TGTGCCAGCAGCTTTGACGGGATAGTCTACAATGAGCAGTTCTTC
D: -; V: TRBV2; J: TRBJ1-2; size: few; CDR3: CASSEETVIDGYTF; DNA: TGTGCCAGCAGTGAAGAGACAGTGATCGATGGCTACACCTTC
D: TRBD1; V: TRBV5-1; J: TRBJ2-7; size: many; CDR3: CASSPDRGRSYEQYF; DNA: TGCGCCAGCAGCCCGGACAGGGGTCGATCCTACGAGCAGTACTTC
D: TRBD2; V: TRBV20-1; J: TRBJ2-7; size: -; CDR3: CSARLAASYVEQYF; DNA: TGCAGTGCTAGACTAGCGGCTTCCTACGTAGAGCAGTACTTC
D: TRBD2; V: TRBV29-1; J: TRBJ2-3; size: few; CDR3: CSVVPAGSSTDTQYF; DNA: TGCAGCGTTGTTCCAGCGGGGTCTAGCACAGATACGCAGTATTTT
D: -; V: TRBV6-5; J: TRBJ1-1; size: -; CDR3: CASSYPKQAAFF; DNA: TGTGCCAGCAGTTACCCGAAACAAGCAGCTTTCTTT
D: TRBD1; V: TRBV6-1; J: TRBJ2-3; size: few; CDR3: CASSSTGGQDTQYF; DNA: TGTGCCAGCAGTTCGACAGGGGGCCAAGATACGCAGTATTTT
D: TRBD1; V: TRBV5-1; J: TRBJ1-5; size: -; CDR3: CASSPGQGDSNQPQHF; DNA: TGCGCCAGCAGCCCCGGACAGGGTGATAGCAATCAGCCCCAGCATTTT
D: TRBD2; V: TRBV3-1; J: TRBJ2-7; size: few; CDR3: CASSQGVTSGFAYEQYF; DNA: TGTGCCAGCAGCCAAGGGGTGACTAGCGGGTTCGCCTACGAGCAGTACTTC
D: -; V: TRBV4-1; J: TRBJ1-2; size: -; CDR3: CASSQVTARNYGYTF; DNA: TGCGCCAGCAGCCAAGTGACAGCCAGGAACTATGGCTACACCTTC
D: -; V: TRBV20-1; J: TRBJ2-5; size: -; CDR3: CSASSGTGETQYF; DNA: TGCAGTGCTAGTTCCGGTACAGGGGAGACCCAGTACTTC
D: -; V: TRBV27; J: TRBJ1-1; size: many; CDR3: CASSFRGLNTEAFF; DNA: TGTGCCAGCAGTTTCCGGGGGTTGAACACTGAAGCTTTCTTT
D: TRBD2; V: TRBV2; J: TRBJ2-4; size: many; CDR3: CASRFPSGQKNIQYF; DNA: TGTGCCAGCAGATTCCCTAGCGGGCAAAAAAACATTCAGTACTTC
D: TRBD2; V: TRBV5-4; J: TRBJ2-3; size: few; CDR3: CASSFSGTSGTDTQYF; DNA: TGTGCCAGCAGCTTCAGCGGGACTAGCGGGACAGATACGCAGTATTTT
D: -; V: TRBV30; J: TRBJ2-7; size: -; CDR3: CASLAITSYEQYF; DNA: TGTGCCTCCTTGGCCATAACCTCCTACGAGCAGTACTTC
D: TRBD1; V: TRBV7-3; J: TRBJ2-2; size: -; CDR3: CATSDLGQGDAGELFF; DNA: TGTGCCACCAGTGATTTGGGGCAGGGGGACGCCGGGGAGCTGTTTTTT
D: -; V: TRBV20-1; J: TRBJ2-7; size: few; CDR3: CSARDGGSYEQYF; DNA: TGCAGTGCTAGAGATGGTGGATCCTACGAGCAGTACTTC
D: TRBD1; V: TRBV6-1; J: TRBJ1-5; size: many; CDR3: CASRRDRGSNQPQHF; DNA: TGTGCCAGCAGGAGGGACAGGGGGAGCAATCAGCCCCAGCATTTT
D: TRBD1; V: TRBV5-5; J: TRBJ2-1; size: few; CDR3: CASRASHRQGGINEQFF; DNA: TGTGCCAGTAGGGCCTCTCACCGACAGGGGGGGATCAATGAGCAGTTCTTC
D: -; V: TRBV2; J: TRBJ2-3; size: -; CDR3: CASSFPRDSENTDTQYF; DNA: TGTGCCAGCAGCTTTCCCCGGGACTCGGAGAACACAGATACGCAGTATTTT
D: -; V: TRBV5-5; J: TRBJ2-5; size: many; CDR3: CASSPAGQGSETQYF; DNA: TGTGCCAGCAGCCCCGCGGGTCAGGGATCAGAGACCCAGTACTTC
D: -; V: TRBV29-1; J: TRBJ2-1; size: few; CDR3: CSVDLSGPPYNEQFF; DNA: TGCAGCGTGGATCTCAGCGGGCCCCCCTACAATGAGCAGTTCTTC
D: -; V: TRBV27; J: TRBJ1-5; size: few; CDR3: CASGVQGAMQPQHF; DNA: TGTGCCAGCGGGGTGCAGGGTGCGATGCAGCCCCAGCATTTT